These 6 T cell receptor beta chains originate from one sample sequenced in a study of Ad26.COV2.S vaccination and SARS-CoV-2 variants. Stated treatment: around 19 received Ad26.COV2.S at low or high dose, single or two shots; roughly five received placebo; per-sample allocation not given. Vaccine and placebo recipients were sampled on day 63 after the first injection. Clones were read by immunoSEQ multiplex PCR, and TCRdb kept only the in-frame ones, dropping some. Of some 370,000 clones in the sample, about 83% are singletons; the top ten hold roughly 7.4%. The source was peripheral blood, collected in a trial of Ad26.COV2.S vaccine versus placebo. The receptors were sampled from a person aged 18 to 65 who received the Ad26.COV2.S COVID-19 vaccine or a placebo.

This clone was seen once. The V gene is TRBV11-2, the J gene TRBJ2-5, with 7 bases identical to TRBD1. The CDR3 runs 14 residues. In germline, CDR1 is SGHAT, CDR2 FQNNGV. After removal of 5 bases from V and 2 bases from J, the junction contained 5 bases not matched to a gene. CDR3 sequence (DNA): TGTGCCAGCAGCCTTATGACAGGGCAAGAGACCCAGTACTTC. It specifies CASSLMTGQETQYF.

The genes are TRBV7-9 and TRBJ1-1; TRBD1 might be the D (6 bases). The CDR3 is 12 amino acids. CDR1 is SEHNR, CDR2 FQNEAQ, per germline (reference sequence). V shed 5 bases and J shed 11 bases, with 15 bases lying between them. CDR3 residues: CASSDPQGNAFF. The CDR3 nucleotides are TGTGCCAGCAGCGATCCTCAGGGGAACGCTTTCTTT.

This clone is a singleton in its sample. This chain joins TRBV2 and TRBJ2-5; 9 bases map to TRBD2. V lost 4 bases and J lost 5; bases outside the gene matches: 5. The CDR3 is made up of 14 amino acids. Germline V gene data show CDR1 as SNHLY and CDR2 as FYNNEI. The CDR3 sequence: CASSGWTSDETQYF. The CDR3 DNA is TGTGCCAGCAGTGGATGGACTAGCGACGAGACCCAGTACTTC.

On this clone: Mismatch with germline at one junction end may stem from a read error. The chain employs TRBV10-1 and TRBJ1-5; D not certain. This CDR3 has 12 amino acids. CDR1 is WNHNN and CDR2 is SYGVQD in the germline V gene (reference sequence). The CDR3 loop reads CASSESFQPQHF. Written as DNA, the CDR3 is TGCGCCAGCAGCGAGTCGTTTCAGCCCCAGCATTTT.

The chain combines TRBV7-9 with TRBJ1-5; TRBD1 agrees at 10 bases. Germline trimming cut 1 base from V and 5 bases from J; bases unmatched to any gene: 5. The CDR3 runs to 16 residues. Germline V CDR1 and CDR2: SEHNR, FQNEAQ (reference sequence). The CDR3, as DNA: TGTGCCAGCAGCTTAGTGACAGGGGGCCGGGATCAGCCCCAGCATTTT. Amino acids: CASSLVTGGRDQPQHF.

This chain links TRBV9 with TRBJ2-2, with D possibly matching TRBD1 (6 bases). V lost 2 bases and J 4 bases, leaving 12 bases between the germline ends. CDR1 is SGDLS, CDR2 YYNGEE, per germline. The length of the CDR3 is 15 residues. The CDR3 spells CASSVYRDPTGELFF. For the CDR3, the DNA is TGTGCCAGCAGCGTTTACAGGGACCCCACCGGGGAGCTGTTTTTT.